These 9 T cell receptor beta chains were sequenced from one sample in a study of T cells in Graves' hyperthyroidism and ophthalmopathy. Amplified regions were TCR beta CDR3 sequences from RNA transcripts. An initial round of RT-PCR targeting the TCR CDR3 relied on the HTBI primer set. TCRdb redid the calling of the multiplex PCR reads with MiXCR, one entry per CDR3 protein. The data hold a few hundred thousand distinct CDR3 sequences, with 40% to 50% observed a single time. The specimen was peripheral blood or thyroid tissue (not recorded which). Source of these receptors: an adult woman with Graves' disease, either hyperthyroidism or ophthalmopathy (not recorded which).

In its sample, this clonotype was seen many times. The chain couples TRBV7-9 to TRBJ1-1; TRBD1 matches at 11 bases. CDR3 size: 15 residues. Losses at the gene ends were 4 bases for V and 4 bases for J; bases not matched to a gene: 5. Germline V gives CDR1 SEHNR, CDR2 FQNEAQ (reference sequence). The CDR3 loop is CASSSGGQGGTEAFF. CDR3 DNA sequence: TGTGCCAGCAGCTCGGGGGGACAGGGGGGCACTGAAGCTTTCTTT.

The rearrangement links TRBV4-2 to TRBJ2-5, with 7 nucleotides matching TRBD2. The CDR3 extends over 16 amino acids. Germline V gene data show CDR1 as LGHNA and CDR2 as YNFKEQ. The V segment lost 1 base and the J segment 1 base; nucleotides outside the gene matches: 6. The chain's CDR3 is CASSQGLAVVQETQYF. CDR3 sequence (DNA): TGTGCCAGCAGCCAAGGGCTAGCGGTGGTCCAAGAGACCCAGTACTTC.

The genes are TRBV11-2 and TRBJ1-1; no reliable D call. The germline gives CDR1 SGHAT, CDR2 FQNNGV. CDR3 length: 10 residues. The germline V and J ends were trimmed by 5 bases and 7 bases, with 5 bases remaining between them. The CDR3 bases are TGTGCCAGCAGCGACTTTGAAGCTTTCTTT. Protein product: CASSDFEAFF.

V usage is TRBV20-1 and J usage is TRBJ2-5; 8 bases fit TRBD1. Germline CDR1 reads DFQATT; CDR2 reads SNEGSKA (reference sequence). The V gene end was trimmed by 5 bases and the J gene end by 5 bases; junction bases not matched to a gene: 13. CDR3 length equals 15 residues. The CDR3 DNA is TGCAGTGCTTCAGCTAGGGCAGGGGGCAGGGAGACCCAGTACTTC. Translated, it gives CSASARAGGRETQYF.

The genes are TRBV20-1 and TRBJ1-5; D gene unclear. CDR3 length: 13 amino acids. The V end lost 5 bases, the J end lost 3 bases, and 11 bases lay between the germline ends. From germline, CDR1 is DFQATT and CDR2 SNEGSKA (reference sequence). CDR3 in DNA: TGCAGTGCTGCACAGAGGCACAATCAGCCCCAGCATTTT. The encoded protein is CSAAQRHNQPQHF.

The CDR3 region is CASSPGPGNSPLHF. The CDR3 DNA follows: TGTGCCAGCAGCCCGGGGCCAGGGAATTCACCCCTCCACTTT. V gene TRBV7-9 combines with J gene TRBJ1-6, with a possible D match to TRBD1 (5 bases). Trimming removed 5 bases at V and 7 bases at J, with 12 bases between. Germline V gives CDR1 SEHNR, CDR2 FQNEAQ (reference sequence). The CDR3 covers 14 residues.

With respect to this clonotype: At one boundary the junction diverges from the germline segment, which might be a read error. The rearrangement uses TRBV7-9 and TRBJ2-7, with 7 bases matching TRBD2. This CDR3 comprises 12 residues. The germline V gene encodes CDR1 SEHNR and CDR2 FQNEAQ (reference sequence). CDR3 sequence reads: CASSSSGGEQYF. For the CDR3, the DNA is TGCGCCAGCAGCTCTTCGGGGGGTGAGCAGTACTTC.

This clonotype was detected ten times or more. The chain joins TRBV9 to TRBJ2-7; D remains ambiguous. The germline V gene has CDR1 SGDLS and CDR2 YYNGEE. The CDR3 totals 13 residues. Trimming took 1 base from V and 7 from J, leaving 12 bases between them. The CDR3 DNA follows: TGTGCCAGCAGCGTATTCGGGTCTGGGGAGCAGTACTTC. Protein: CASSVFGSGEQYF. Supplemented by reference TRBV9 and TRBJ2-7, the full variable domain reads DSGVTQTPKHLITATGQRVTLRCSPRSGDLSVYWYQQSLDQGLQFLIQYYNGEERAKGNILERFSAQQFPDLHSELNLSSLELGDSALYFCASSVFGSGEQYFGPGTRLTVT.

This chain uses TRBV14 with TRBJ1-2; 7 nucleotides match TRBD1. Trimming removed 5 bases from V and 2 bases from J; junction bases left unmatched: 11. The length of the CDR3 is 16 residues. Germline V gene sequence: CDR1 SGHDN, CDR2 FVKESK. As DNA, the CDR3 is TGTGCCAGCAGCACTAACGAGCAACAGGGGAACTATGGCTACACCTTC. It encodes CASSTNEQQGNYGYTF.